These T cell receptor beta chains were read from a single sample in a study of Ad26.COV2.S vaccination and SARS-CoV-2 variants. This table comes from immunoSEQ multiplex PCR, and its TCRdb copy is limited to in-frame clones, with some not included. The sample gives approximately 350,000 clones, around 86% of which show up once; roughly 3.6% is in the top ten. Sequencing was performed on peripheral blood, taken in a trial of Ad26.COV2.S vaccine versus placebo. These receptors all come from a person between 18 and 59 years old who received the Ad26.COV2.S COVID-19 vaccine or a placebo. Each CDR3 is given with its conserved first and last residue. D genes are given only for firm matches. The size of a clone is reported for some rows only, either as once, few or many, or as a class for expanded clones.

>TRBV3-1/TRBV3-2|TRBJ1-6|NA|NA
TGTGCCAGCAGCCAAGTCCTGGGGTCACCCCTCCACTTT
CASSQVLGSPLHF
>TRBV4-1|TRBJ1-5|NA|NA
TGCGCCAGCAGCCCGGGACCGATCAATCAGCCCCAGCATTTT
CASSPGPINQPQHF
>TRBV9|TRBJ2-4|TRBD2|NA
TGTGCCAGCAGCGTAGAGGGTAGCGGGGCGGCCAGGGACATTCAGTACTTC
CASSVEGSGAARDIQYF
>TRBV7-9|TRBJ2-5|NA|NA
TGTGCCAGCAGCTTAGGAAAGGGAGAGACCCAGTACTTC
CASSLGKGETQYF
>TRBV5-8|TRBJ1-3|NA|few
TGTGCCAGCAGCTTGGGGTCCGGAAACACCATATATTTT
CASSLGSGNTIYF
>TRBV5-4|TRBJ2-5|NA|NA
TGTGCCAGCAGCCTACGGGGGACGGATGAGACCCAGTACTTC
CASSLRGTDETQYF
>TRBV7-9|TRBJ2-3|TRBD2|NA
TGTGCCAGCAGCTTTAGCGGGGGGGGCACAGATACGCAGTATTTT
CASSFSGGGTDTQYF
>TRBV7-2|TRBJ2-5|NA|NA
TGTGCCAGCAACTGGGGTTATGGGGGGGCAGGGGAGACCCAGTACTTC
CASNWGYGGAGETQYF
>TRBV29-1|TRBJ1-2|NA|NA
TGCAGCGTCGCCAGGGGTTCCGGCTACACCTTC
CSVARGSGYTF
>TRBV4-2|TRBJ2-7|NA|NA
TGTGCCAGCAGCCAAGAGGCTAGCGATTACGAGCAGTACTTC
CASSQEASDYEQYF
>TRBV5-5|TRBJ1-1|NA|NA
TGTGCCAGCAGCCCTCACAGGGAAGTAAACACTGAAGCTTTCTTT
CASSPHREVNTEAFF
>TRBV4-1|TRBJ2-1|TRBD1|NA
TGCGCCAGCAGCCAAGGCGGGACAGGGGTCCACAATGAGCAGTTCTTC
CASSQGGTGVHNEQFF
>TRBV27|TRBJ2-3|NA|NA
TGTGCCAGCAGTTTTAACGACCCAGATACGCAGTATTTT
CASSFNDPDTQYF
>TRBV5-1|TRBJ2-7|TRBD1|NA
TGCGCCAGCAACGACAGGGGTTCGGACGAGCAGTACTTC
CASNDRGSDEQYF
>TRBV5-1|TRBJ2-4|NA|NA
TGCGCCAGCAGCCCCGGCGGGGGCCGACGGGACATTCAGTACTTC
CASSPGGGRRDIQYF
>TRBV6-6|TRBJ1-1|TRBD1|NA
TGTGCCAGCATTTACAGGGGAACTGAAGCTTTCTTT
CASIYRGTEAFF
>TRBV5-1|TRBJ2-5|TRBD2|NA
TGCGCCAGCAGCCCCGGAGGGGGAAGCGGGGGGTTGGAGACCCAGTACTTC
CASSPGGGSGGLETQYF
>TRBV7-9|TRBJ1-4|TRBD1|once
TGTGCCAGCAGCCTGGACAGGGACGAAAAACTGTTTTTT
CASSLDRDEKLFF
>TRBV6-4|TRBJ2-3|NA|NA
TGTGCCAGCAGTGTGGAAACTGGGGATACGCAGTATTTT
CASSVETGDTQYF
>TRBV7-6|TRBJ1-3|NA|NA
TGTGCCAGCAGCTCCGGGACCCTTTGGGCGTCTGGAAACACCATATATTTT
CASSSGTLWASGNTIYF